The rows below give T cell receptor beta chains drawn from one sample of a study of blood T cell repertoires in COVID-19. The method was immunoSEQ multiplex PCR; TCRdb's version includes in-frame clones alone and lacks a portion of them. The profile shows over 110,000 clones, roughly 79% of them singletons. Sample: peripheral blood. The receptors stem from a woman in her fifties or sixties with acute or convalescent COVID-19. Each CDR3 is given with its conserved first and last residue. Each record gives: D gene, V gene, J gene, clone size, CDR3 protein, CDR3 DNA. The D gene is left open where the match is weak. A clone size is listed for some rows: how often the clone was seen (once, few, many), or a class if it is expanded.

>NA|TRBV3-1/TRBV3-2|TRBJ2-2|once
CASSQDPSGELFF
TGTGCCAGCAGCCAAGATCCCAGCGGGGAGCTGTTTTTT
>TRBD1|TRBV30|TRBJ2-7|NA
CAWSAGTGSSYEQYF
TGTGCCTGGAGTGCCGGGACAGGTAGCTCCTACGAGCAGTACTTC
>TRBD2|TRBV18|TRBJ2-4|NA
CASSPQGLAGRNIQYF
TGTGCCAGCTCACCACAGGGACTAGCGGGGAGAAACATTCAGTACTTC
>NA|TRBV18|TRBJ1-2|NA
CASSPPEAGQRGYGYTF
TGTGCCAGCTCACCACCCGAGGCTGGACAGAGGGGCTATGGCTACACCTTC
>NA|TRBV5-4|TRBJ2-5|NA
CASSSKLGQETQYF
TGTGCCAGCAGCTCGAAACTAGGACAAGAGACCCAGTACTTC
>TRBD1|TRBV6-5|TRBJ2-1|NA
CATDRAINNEQFF
TGTGCCACCGACAGGGCGATAAACAATGAGCAGTTCTTC
>NA|TRBV18|TRBJ1-2|NA
CASSTTENYGYTF
TGTGCCAGCTCAACCACAGAGAACTATGGCTACACCTTC
>NA|TRBV6-1|TRBJ1-2|few
CASSDSAVMHGYTF
TGTGCCAGCAGTGATTCTGCGGTAATGCATGGCTACACCTTC
>TRBD1|TRBV2|TRBJ2-1|few
CASRGGTGTGANEQFF
TGTGCCAGCAGGGGGGGGACCGGGACAGGGGCTAATGAGCAGTTCTTC
>TRBD1|TRBV5-4|TRBJ2-5|NA
CASSLRQGAGETQYF
TGTGCCAGCAGCTTGAGACAGGGGGCGGGGGAGACCCAGTACTTC
>NA|TRBV28|TRBJ2-4|NA
CASSLDLVKDIQYF
TGTGCCAGCAGTTTGGACTTAGTGAAAGACATTCAGTACTTC
>NA|TRBV28|TRBJ2-7|NA
CASSLSGVRYEQYF
TGTGCCAGCAGTTTGTCGGGAGTTCGCTACGAGCAGTACTTC
>TRBD2|TRBV5-1|TRBJ2-1|once
CASSLGLAAGYEQFF
TGCGCCAGCAGCTTGGGACTAGCGGCCGGGTATGAGCAGTTCTTC
>TRBD2|TRBV27|TRBJ2-1|NA
CAAGKSRLAGYNEQFF
TGTGCCGCGGGGAAAAGTCGCCTAGCGGGGTACAATGAGCAGTTCTTC
>TRBD1|TRBV9|TRBJ2-7|NA
CASSPGTGAATYEQYF
TGTGCCAGCAGCCCCGGGACAGGGGCCGCAACCTACGAGCAGTACTTC
>TRBD2|TRBV29-1|TRBJ2-3|once
CSVKPGLAGERYTQYF
TGCAGCGTTAAACCGGGACTAGCGGGAGAAAGATATACGCAGTATTTT
>TRBD2|TRBV7-6|TRBJ2-1|NA
CASSQTSGRATEQFF
TGTGCCAGCAGCCAAACTAGCGGGAGGGCCACAGAGCAGTTCTTC
>NA|TRBV15|TRBJ2-7|NA
CATSGRTGEPYEQYF
TGTGCCACCAGCGGACGAACGGGGGAACCCTACGAGCAGTACTTC
>NA|TRBV2|TRBJ2-1|NA
CASSEIGRGVGNEQFF
TGTGCCAGCAGTGAAATAGGCAGGGGAGTGGGCAATGAGCAGTTCTTC
>TRBD2|TRBV5-1|TRBJ2-1|NA
CASGLAGGSYNEQFF
TGCGCCAGCGGGCTAGCGGGAGGGTCCTACAATGAGCAGTTCTTC
>TRBD2|TRBV11-3|TRBJ2-1|few
CASSASGSVYNEQFF
TGTGCCAGCAGCGCTAGCGGGAGTGTGTACAATGAGCAGTTCTTC
>NA|TRBV5-6|TRBJ2-7|NA
CASSCGRYF
TGTGCCAGCAGCTGCGGCAGGTACTTC
>TRBD1|TRBV11-3|TRBJ1-1|few
CASSESGTVNTEAFF
TGTGCCAGCAGCGAATCCGGGACAGTGAACACTGAAGCTTTCTTT
>TRBD1|TRBV28|TRBJ2-4|NA
CASSPIGTGGIAKNIQYF
TGTGCCAGCAGTCCGATAGGGACAGGGGGGATAGCCAAAAACATTCAGTACTTC
>NA|TRBV6-5|TRBJ2-3|NA
CASRSLGADTQYF
TGTGCCAGCAGAAGCCTTGGAGCAGATACGCAGTATTTT
>NA|TRBV4-1|TRBJ1-2|NA
CASSQVSRVDGYTF
TGCGCCAGCAGCCAAGTGTCCAGGGTAGATGGCTACACCTTC
>NA|TRBV5-3|TRBJ1-6|NA
CARSLKRLKGSDNSPLHF
TGTGCCAGAAGCTTAAAGCGGTTGAAGGGTTCGGATAATTCACCCCTCCACTTT
>NA|TRBV5-1|TRBJ2-1|NA
CASSLVAGFNNEQFF
TGCGCCAGCAGCTTGGTCGCGGGATTTAACAATGAGCAGTTCTTC
>TRBD2|TRBV5-6|TRBJ2-1|few
CASSPGLAVAYNEQFF
TGTGCCAGCAGCCCGGGACTAGCGGTGGCCTACAATGAGCAGTTCTTC
>TRBD1|TRBV5-1|TRBJ1-4|NA
CASSPGQGNMPNEKLFF
TGCGCCAGCAGCCCGGGACAGGGAAACATGCCGAACGAAAAACTGTTTTTT
>TRBD1|TRBV27|TRBJ2-7|NA
CASSLSRRGQGEQYF
TGTGCCAGCAGTTTATCTAGGCGGGGACAGGGCGAGCAGTACTTC
>TRBD1|TRBV9|TRBJ1-2|few
CASSVYEGQESYGYTF
TGTGCCAGCAGCGTATATGAAGGACAGGAGTCCTATGGCTACACCTTC
>NA|TRBV20-1|TRBJ2-5|NA
CSASRQRYQETQYF
TGCAGTGCTAGTCGCCAGAGGTACCAAGAGACCCAGTACTTC
>NA|TRBV6-5|TRBJ1-1|once
CASSFEGYTEAFF
TGTGCCAGCAGTTTTGAGGGTTACACTGAAGCTTTCTTT
>NA|TRBV11-2|TRBJ2-7|NA
CASSRTRYEQYF
TGTGCCAGCAGCCGTACTCGCTACGAGCAGTACTTC
>NA|TRBV5-4|TRBJ2-5|NA
CASSFIGQETQYF
TGTGCCAGCAGCTTTATCGGCCAAGAGACCCAGTACTTC